The 14 T cell receptor beta chains below all came from one sample that was sequenced in a study of blood T cells in healthy people across ages. It was with a sample-barcoded 5' primer and a J-beta primer mix that a second PCR of roughly 7 to 12 cycles was run. TCRdb reanalysed the 5' RACE reads using MiXCR and keeps one entry per CDR3 protein. This table has approximately 600,000 distinct CDR3 sequences, roughly 50% appearing once. Sequences were obtained from blood. All receptors come from a man aged 55 to 70 in good health.

This clonotype appeared a few times. V usage is TRBV7-6 and J usage is TRBJ2-1; TRBD1 matches 9 bases. J was trimmed by 9 bases and V by 4 bases; bases with no gene match: 10. This CDR3 has 15 amino acids. Germline V CDR1 and CDR2: SGHVS, FNYEAQ. Here the CDR3 reads CASSSNRGLRGEQFF. In DNA form, the CDR3 reads TGTGCCAGCAGCTCTAACAGGGGGCTTAGGGGTGAGCAGTTCTTC.

V is TRBV5-1 and J is TRBJ1-2, with 9 bases lining up with TRBD1. With 2 bases clipped from V and 2 bases from J, the junction kept 4 bases outside the gene matches. Germline CDR1 and CDR2: SGHRS and YFSETQ. This CDR3 region has 15 residues. The CDR3 protein is CASSFMTGGNYGYTF. CDR3 in DNA: TGCGCCAGCAGCTTTATGACAGGGGGAAACTATGGCTACACCTTC.

The gene calls are TRBV24-1 and TRBJ2-3, with unresolved D. The ends were cut back, 5 bases at V and 4 bases at J, with 12 bases in the middle. The CDR3 extends over 14 amino acids. Germline CDR1 is KGHDR and CDR2 is SFDVKD. The CDR3 here is CATSAPFRSDTQYF. The CDR3 nucleotides are TGTGCCACCAGTGCCCCCTTTAGGTCAGATACGCAGTATTTT.

This clonotype was found a few times. V is TRBV18 and J is TRBJ1-4; D perhaps matches TRBD1 (6 bases). The CDR3 has 19 residues. The V end was cut by 1 base, the J end by 0 bases, with 18 bases between. Germline assignment: CDR1 KGHSH and CDR2 LQKENI. As DNA, the CDR3 is TGTGCCAGCTCACCACGGCAGGGGCCCGCGTGGGCAACTAATGAAAAACTGTTTTTT. Its protein is CASSPRQGPAWATNEKLFF.

This sequence joins TRBV2 and TRBJ2-5; 7 nucleotides agree with TRBD2. This CDR3 has 14 residues. Looked up from germline, CDR1 is SNHLY and CDR2 is FYNNEI. Trimming took 3 bases from V and 2 from J; bases not matched to a gene: 3. CDR3 amino acids: CASSETSPQETQYF. CDR3 coding DNA: TGTGCCAGCAGTGAGACTAGCCCTCAAGAGACCCAGTACTTC. Full variable domain (outside the CDR3, taken from reference TRBV2 and TRBJ2-5): EPEVTQTPSHQVTQMGQEVILRCVPISNHLYFYWYRQILGQKVEFLVSFYNNEISEKSEIFDDQFSVERPDGSNFTLKIRSTKLEDSAMYFCASSETSPQETQYFGPGTRLLVL.

The rearrangement links TRBV11-2 to TRBJ1-1; the D is unclear. Germline V gene lookup returns CDR1 SGHAT and CDR2 FQNNGV. The CDR3 runs to 14 residues. Between the trimmed V and J ends, which lost 1 base and 6 bases, there was a span of 12 bases. CDR3 nucleotide sequence: TGTGCCAGCAGCTTAGCTGGAGGCTACGCTGAAGCTTTCTTT. This encodes CASSLAGGYAEAFF.

This rearrangement joins TRBV5-1 to TRBJ1-3, with a weak D call TRBD1 (5 bases). CDR1 SGHRS and CDR2 YFSETQ come from the germline V gene. The CDR3 covers 17 residues. V was cut by 5 bases and J by 4 bases, with 22 bases left in between. CDR3 region: CASRPLGGVRTGNTIYF. The DNA for the CDR3 is TGCGCCAGCAGGCCACTCGGGGGTGTGAGGACGGGAAACACCATATATTTT.

This clonotype was detected only a few times. The gene calls are TRBV20-1 and TRBJ2-7; D remains ambiguous. The CDR3 is made up of 12 amino acids. Trimming removed 0 bases at V and 3 bases at J, with 6 bases between. From germline, CDR1 is DFQATT and CDR2 SNEGSKA (reference sequence). The CDR3: CSARDRSYEQYF. CDR3 bases: TGCAGTGCTAGAGATCGGAGCTACGAGCAGTACTTC.

This clonotype is a singleton in its sample. The genes are TRBV18 and TRBJ1-1, with D uncertain. V lost 0 bases and J lost 6, with 5 bases in between. The CDR3 extends over 12 amino acids. Germline V CDR1 and CDR2: KGHSH, LQKENI. CDR3 loop: CASSPPRPEAFF. CDR3 in DNA: TGTGCCAGCTCACCACCGCGACCTGAAGCTTTCTTT. Full variable domain (rest looked up from reference TRBV18 and TRBJ1-1): NAGVMQNPRHLVRRRGQEARLRCSPMKGHSHVYWYRQLPEEGLKFMVYLQKENIIDESGMPKERFSAEFPKEGPSILRIQQVVRGDSAAYFCASSPPRPEAFFGQGTRLTVV.

The rearrangement links TRBV20-1 to TRBJ2-1; the D gene could be TRBD1 or TRBD2 (5 bases each). This CDR3 is 14 amino acids long. Germline values: CDR1 DFQATT, CDR2 SNEGSKA (reference sequence). Trimming removed 3 bases from V and 4 bases from J, with 13 bases in between. The CDR3 region has the DNA TGCAGTGCTAGGGGAGCGGACAAGTACAATGAGCAGTTCTTC. It specifies CSARGADKYNEQFF.

The J gene is TRBJ2-1, the V gene TRBV28, with 7 bases aligning to TRBD1. The germline V gene has CDR1 MDHEN and CDR2 SYDVKM. V lost 3 bases to trimming and J lost 3 bases; unmatched junction nucleotides: 8. This CDR3 comprises 16 residues. The CDR3 DNA reads as TGTGCCAGCAGTTTCGGGCAGGGGGTCTACTACAATGAGCAGTTCTTC. Protein sequence: CASSFGQGVYYNEQFF.

This clonotype has a handful of counts. The V gene is TRBV29-1, the J gene TRBJ1-1, with D unclear. The CDR3 has 11 residues. V lost 5 bases to trimming and J lost 0 bases, with 4 bases between them. Germline V gene sequence: CDR1 SQVTM, CDR2 ANQGSEA. CDR3 loop: CSVRMNTEAFF. The CDR3 DNA reads as TGCAGCGTTAGGATGAACACTGAAGCTTTCTTT.

The V gene is TRBV18, the J gene TRBJ1-6; D is ambiguous. Germline V gene lookup returns CDR1 KGHSH and CDR2 LQKENI. CDR3 length: 13 residues. V dropped 5 bases and J dropped 5 bases, with 7 bases sitting between them. As DNA, the CDR3 is TGTGCCAGCTCAGGGGAGCATAATTCACCCCTCCACTTT. Amino acids: CASSGEHNSPLHF.

The chain employs TRBV6-6 and TRBJ2-3; 9 bases map to TRBD2. Germline V CDR1 and CDR2: MNHNY, SVGAGI (reference sequence). The CDR3 extends over 17 amino acids. Trimming at V came to 0 bases and at J to 2 bases, leaving 6 bases not matched to a gene. CDR3 sequence reads: CASSYSQTSGFTDTQYF. In DNA, the CDR3 is TGTGCCAGCAGTTACTCCCAGACTAGCGGATTCACAGATACGCAGTATTTT.